A single sample gave rise to the 29 T cell receptor beta chains below, sequenced in a study of T cell repertoires in cytomegalovirus infection. TCRdb re-called the reads with MiXCR, one entry per CDR3 protein. The sample has almost 300,000 distinct CDR3 sequences, about 9.1% seen once; the top ten hold more than 2.5%. The sequenced material came from PBMCs. These receptors originate from a human donor in good health (CMV status not recorded). Some clones in this sample may be carry-over from other donors' samples.

This clonotype was seen repeatedly, ten times or more. The chain links TRBV7-2 to TRBJ2-5; 9 nucleotides line up with TRBD2. J was trimmed by 2 bases and V by 5 bases; bases with no gene match: 6. CDR3 length equals 15 residues. CDR1 is SGHTA, CDR2 FQGNSA, per germline. CDR3 nucleotides: TGTGCCAGCAGCCTTCAGCGGGGGGTTCAAGAGACCCAGTACTTC. It specifies CASSLQRGVQETQYF.

This clonotype was recorded many times. The junction differs from germline at one of its ends, possibly a read error. V usage is TRBV7-7 and J usage is TRBJ2-5, with D tentatively TRBD1 or TRBD2 (6 bases each). The CDR3 spans 15 residues. Germline V gives CDR1 SSHAT, CDR2 FNYEAQ (reference sequence). DNA of the CDR3: TGTGCTAGCAGCTTAGCGTGGGGGGCGGGAGAGACCCAGTACTTC. It is translated as CASSLAWGAGETQYF.

This clonotype occurred many times. V and J are TRBV28 and TRBJ1-2, with D possibly TRBD1 on 5 matching bases. Per germline, CDR1 MDHEN and CDR2 SYDVKM. There are 17 residues in the CDR3. V was trimmed by 4 bases and J by 3 bases, leaving 21 bases between them. In DNA form, the CDR3 reads TGTGCCAGCAGTTCACCCCCTCAGGGAGGGTCCTACTATGGCTACACCTTC. This gives the protein CASSSPPQGGSYYGYTF.

This clonotype was recorded at least ten times. V is TRBV7-8 and J is TRBJ2-5; possibly TRBD1 for D (6 bases). Germline-derived CDR1 and CDR2 are SGHVS and FQNEAQ. This CDR3 has 15 residues. V dropped 1 base and J dropped 0 bases, with 9 bases sitting between them. The CDR3 spells CASSLGPGDQETQYF. The CDR3 coding sequence is TGTGCCAGCAGCTTAGGCCCAGGGGACCAAGAGACCCAGTACTTC.

The chain recombines TRBV7-3 with TRBJ2-1, with TRBD2 identical over 9 bases. Germline CDR1 and CDR2: SGHTA and FQGTGA. The ends lost 2 bases at V and 7 bases at J; junction bases unmatched: 6. CDR3 length: 15 amino acids. The CDR3 here is CASSLWGAGGNEQFF. In DNA, the CDR3 is TGTGCCAGCAGCTTATGGGGGGCGGGGGGGAATGAGCAGTTCTTC.

This clonotype was detected ten times or more. The chain combines TRBV28 with TRBJ1-5; D is perhaps TRBD1 (6 bases). V lost 0 bases to trimming and J lost 6 bases, with 9 bases between them. Germline CDR1 and CDR2: MDHEN and SYDVKM. This CDR3 has 14 amino acids. The CDR3 DNA is TGTGCCAGCAGTTTATGGGGGGCTGGTCAGCCCCAGCATTTT. This sequence encodes CASSLWGAGQPQHF.

This clonotype was detected many times. V usage is TRBV28 and J usage is TRBJ2-3, with 7 bases that match TRBD1. V shed 6 bases, J shed 0 bases, and the junction held 15 bases outside the gene matches. The germline CDR1 and CDR2 sequences are MDHEN and SYDVKM. This CDR3 is 18 amino acids long. CDR3 protein: CASRDRDSGRASTDTQYF. The CDR3 coding sequence is TGTGCCAGCAGGGACCGGGACAGCGGTCGAGCTAGCACAGATACGCAGTATTTT.

This clonotype was detected many times. The chain joins TRBV20-1 to TRBJ1-5, with D possibly matching TRBD1 (6 bases). Trimming left V 0 bases short and J 7 bases short, with 10 bases between. CDR1 DFQATT and CDR2 SNEGSKA come from the germline V gene (reference sequence). The CDR3 length is 13 residues. This chain's CDR3 is CSARDPRGQPQHF. Written as DNA, the CDR3 is TGCAGTGCTAGAGATCCCAGGGGACAGCCCCAGCATTTT.

Ten or more counts support this clonotype. This chain links TRBV11-2 with TRBJ2-5; 12 bases are a match to TRBD2. J was trimmed by 0 bases and V by 5 bases; bases with no gene match: 4. Germline V CDR1 and CDR2: SGHAT, FQNNGV. CDR3 size: 16 residues. CDR3 sequence: CASSPGLAGYQETQYF. CDR3 nucleotide sequence: TGTGCCAGCAGCCCTGGACTAGCGGGGTACCAAGAGACCCAGTACTTC.

This clonotype came up once. V and J are TRBV20-1 and TRBJ1-1; a possible D gene is TRBD1 (6 bases). CDR3 length: 14 residues. Germline V gene data show CDR1 as DFQATT and CDR2 as SNEGSKA (reference sequence). V dropped 5 bases and J dropped 6 bases, with 19 bases sitting between them. The CDR3 DNA reads TGCAGTGCTGAAACAGGGCAATCTCGTGCTGAAGCTTTCTTT. Protein: CSAETGQSRAEAFF.

Regarding this clonotype: The junction differs from germline at one of its ends, possibly a read error. The chain links TRBV7-3 to TRBJ1-2; 8 nucleotides agree with TRBD1. The CDR3 consists of 14 residues. CDR1 SGHTA and CDR2 FQGTGA come from the germline V gene. CDR3 region: CASSSGQGNCGYTF. CDR3 nucleotide sequence: TGTGCCAGCAGCTCCGGACAGGGAAACTGTGGCTACACCTTC.

This clonotype was recorded at least ten times. The rearrangement joins TRBV6-1 to TRBJ2-3; 11 positions agree with TRBD2. This CDR3 spans 15 amino acids. CDR1 MNHNS and CDR2 SASEGT come from the germline V gene. J lost 4 bases, V lost 1 base, and 1 base had no gene match. DNA of the CDR3: TGTGCCAGCAGTGAAGTACTAGCGGGGGCAGATACGCAGTATTTT. Encoded protein: CASSEVLAGADTQYF.

This clonotype was picked up many times. The J gene is TRBJ1-3, the V gene TRBV20-1; D is unclear. In germline, CDR1 is DFQATT, CDR2 SNEGSKA (reference sequence). V lost 3 bases and J lost 2, with 23 bases in between. This CDR3 region has 18 residues. The CDR3 DNA is TGCAGTGCTAGCCGACGAGCAACTGGACGTCCGACTGGAAACACCATATATTTT. Encoded protein: CSASRRATGRPTGNTIYF.

This clonotype came up many times. The rearrangement joins TRBV11-2 to TRBJ1-1; 7 bases line up with TRBD1. J was trimmed by 0 bases and V by 3 bases; bases with no gene match: 7. This CDR3 is 16 amino acids long. Looked up from germline, CDR1 is SGHAT and CDR2 is FQNNGV. The CDR3, as DNA: TGTGCCAGCAGCTTTTGGGACAGAGCACTGAACACTGAAGCTTTCTTT. Translating gives CASSFWDRALNTEAFF.

The CDR3 here is CSARLAGEETQYF. CDR3 bases: TGCAGTGCTAGACTAGCGGGGGAAGAGACCCAGTACTTC. J is TRBJ2-5 and V is TRBV20-1, with 10 nucleotides matching TRBD2. Germline-derived CDR1 and CDR2 are DFQATT and SNEGSKA (reference sequence). The CDR3 extends over 13 amino acids. V was clipped by 2 bases and J by 3 bases; unmatched bases: 0.

In this sample, this clonotype turned up a few times. The rearrangement links TRBV2 to TRBJ2-3; 14 bases map to TRBD2. The V and J ends lost 4 bases and 7 bases, in that order; junction bases with no gene match: 4. Germline V gives CDR1 SNHLY, CDR2 FYNNEI. CDR3 length equals 15 residues. CDR3 nucleotide sequence: TGTGCCAGCAGTGGACTAGCGGGGGGGCAATATACGCAGTATTTT. It encodes CASSGLAGGQYTQYF.

A word on this clonotype: Given a much more abundant clone one base away, this may be a read error. CDR3 nucleotide sequence: TGTGCCAGCAGCCCCGGGATTTTTGTCACTGAAGCTTTCTTT. This gives the protein CASSPGIFVTEAFF. The V gene is TRBV7-9, the J gene TRBJ1-1; D ambiguous. Trimming took off 5 bases at V and 4 bases at J, with 14 bases between the two ends. There are 14 residues in the CDR3. Germline V lookup: CDR1 SEHNR, CDR2 FQNEAQ (reference sequence).

At least ten counts were recorded for this clonotype. The genes are TRBV24-1 and TRBJ2-1, with D perhaps matching TRBD2 (6 bases). CDR1 and CDR2 (germline): KGHDR, SFDVKD. The CDR3 has 16 residues. V gave up 3 bases and J gave up 4 bases, with 15 bases separating them. The CDR3 DNA reads as TGTGCCACCAGTGATACCCTCAGCGGGCGATACAATGAGCAGTTCTTC. Residues: CATSDTLSGRYNEQFF.

This clonotype appeared a few times. The chain is built from TRBV10-3 and TRBJ1-6; D call uncertain. This CDR3 has 15 amino acids. V was trimmed by 2 bases and J by 2 bases, leaving 7 bases between them. Germline V lookup: CDR1 ENHRY, CDR2 SYGVKD. The CDR3 DNA follows: TGTGCCATCAGTGAGGGCACAGCCTATAATTCACCCCTCCACTTT. Amino acid sequence: CAISEGTAYNSPLHF.

This clonotype was counted many times. The V and J genes are TRBV6-4 and TRBJ2-2; D perhaps matches TRBD1 (6 bases). CDR1 and CDR2 from the germline V gene are MRHNA and SNTAGT. Between the trimmed V and J ends, which lost 7 bases and 4 bases, there was a span of 13 bases. This CDR3 is built from 14 residues. The CDR3 is CASKDQGSTGELFF. The CDR3 bases are TGTGCCAGCAAAGACCAGGGGAGCACCGGGGAGCTGTTTTTT.

The V gene is TRBV6-2 or TRBV6-3, the J gene TRBJ1-1; no definite D call. This CDR3 region has 13 residues. V gave up 6 bases and J gave up 5 bases, with 13 bases separating them. Germline V lookup: CDR1 MNHEY, CDR2 SVGEGT. The CDR3 DNA reads TGTGCCAGCAGGGACCGCCCGGGGACTGAAGCTTTCTTT. Its translation: CASRDRPGTEAFF.

This clonotype was observed a handful of times. This sequence joins TRBV20-1 and TRBJ2-5, with 8 bases fitting TRBD1. V was clipped by 6 bases and J by 5 bases; unmatched bases: 11. From germline, CDR1 is DFQATT and CDR2 SNEGSKA (reference sequence). There are 14 residues in the CDR3. The CDR3 coding sequence is TGCAGTGCCAGACTCAGGGGGCGCGGGGAGACCCAGTACTTC. Translation gives CSARLRGRGETQYF.

This clonotype was seen many times. The chain combines TRBV7-2 with TRBJ2-2; 8 bases map to TRBD2. CDR1 is SGHTA and CDR2 is FQGNSA in the germline V gene. V was pared by 7 bases and J by 6 bases, with 10 bases of the junction left unmatched. The CDR3 is 15 amino acids. The DNA of the CDR3 is TGTGCCAGCATCGGGGGGGGGGCGAGTGCCGGGGAGCTGTTTTTT. Its translation: CASIGGGASAGELFF.

This clonotype was detected many times. The chain has TRBV20-1 and TRBJ2-5; D is perhaps TRBD1 (5 bases). Germline assignment: CDR1 DFQATT and CDR2 SNEGSKA (reference sequence). The CDR3 has 14 residues. V dropped 6 bases and J dropped 1 base, with 15 bases sitting between them. CDR3 sequence reads: CSAKNDRSQETQYF. Here the CDR3 DNA reads TGCAGTGCAAAAAACGACAGATCCCAAGAGACCCAGTACTTC.

This clonotype has at least ten counts. The V gene is TRBV7-2, the J gene TRBJ1-1; no reliable D call. Looked up from germline, CDR1 is SGHTA and CDR2 is FQGNSA. Trimming removed 2 bases from V and 3 bases from J, with 10 bases in between. The CDR3 is made up of 14 amino acids. For the CDR3, the DNA is TGTGCCAGCAGCTTAACCGTCCGGTACACTGAAGCTTTCTTT. Residues: CASSLTVRYTEAFF.

The chain couples TRBV5-1 to TRBJ2-3, with TRBD2 matching 9 bases. Germline V gives CDR1 SGHRS, CDR2 YFSETQ. The CDR3 length is 13 residues. With V trimmed by 4 bases and J by 7 bases, 4 bases remained unmatched. The CDR3 coding sequence is TGCGCCAGCAGCAAGGCGGGGGGGCATACGCAGTATTTT. This sequence encodes CASSKAGGHTQYF.

V usage is TRBV6-2 or TRBV6-3 and J usage is TRBJ2-7, with TRBD1 matching over 9 bases. The CDR3 loop spans 15 amino acids. Trimming cost V 0 bases and J 5 bases; bases outside gene matches: 5. Germline lookup yields CDR1 MNHEY and CDR2 SVGEGT. In nucleotides, the CDR3 is TGTGCCAGCAGTTACTCGGGACAGGGAACCCACGAGCAGTACGTC. Protein product: CASSYSGQGTHEQYV.

This clonotype was counted a few times. The chain employs TRBV2 and TRBJ1-3, with 9 bases identical to TRBD1. This CDR3 contains 16 residues. Per germline, CDR1 SNHLY and CDR2 FYNNEI. V was clipped by 3 bases and J by 2 bases; unmatched bases: 5. The CDR3 reads CASSDMTGGAGNTIYF. The CDR3 DNA follows: TGTGCCAGCAGTGACATGACAGGGGGAGCTGGAAACACCATATATTTT.

This clonotype was counted ten times or more. The rearrangement links TRBV28 to TRBJ1-5; tentative D call: TRBD1 (6 bases). Trimming took 5 bases from V and 5 from J, leaving 16 bases between them. Germline V gene lookup returns CDR1 MDHEN and CDR2 SYDVKM. This CDR3 has 15 residues. CDR3 DNA sequence: TGTGCCAGCAGTCCGGGGGGGGGGGCCCATCAGCCCCAGCATTTT. Amino acids: CASSPGGGAHQPQHF.